This T cell receptor beta chain was recovered during a study of CD8 T cells in Susac syndrome. When the RNA was reverse transcribed, random hexamers were used with an input of about 0.45 to 1 ug. TCRdb called the immunoSEQ multiplex PCR reads again in MiXCR, with one record for every CDR3 protein. The table has some 100,000 distinct CDR3 sequences, roughly 96% seen once. Germline CDR1 reads DFQATT; CDR2 reads SNEGSKA (reference sequence). Trimming took 2 bases from V and 2 from J, leaving 13 bases between them. This CDR3 is 14 amino acids long. The sequencing sample was made of CD4+ T cells from PBMCs. This receptor was obtained from a human donor in good health. The chain joins TRBV20-1 to TRBJ2-7; possible D gene TRBD1, 7 bases. Here the CDR3 reads CSARSQGRTYEQYF. The CDR3 DNA reads TGCAGTGCTAGATCACAGGGGAGGACCTACGAGCAGTACTTC.